The sequence of this T cell receptor beta chain was determined in a study of blood T cell repertoires in COVID-19. Sequencing used immunoSEQ multiplex PCR; TCRdb keeps in-frame clones, though not all of them. Among under 80,000 clones listed, 88% were seen once. The germline gives CDR1 PRHDT, CDR2 FYEKMQ (reference sequence). V was pared by 6 bases and J by 7 bases, with 8 bases of the junction left unmatched. CDR3 length: 15 amino acids. Sequencing used peripheral blood. The chain combines TRBV13 with TRBJ2-1, with 11 bases aligning to TRBD2. The sequence derives from a human donor in a cohort sampled during active COVID-19. The CDR3 loop reads CASRSVAGGWNEQFF. The DNA of the CDR3 is TGTGCCAGCAGGTCCGTAGCGGGAGGGTGGAATGAGCAGTTCTTC.